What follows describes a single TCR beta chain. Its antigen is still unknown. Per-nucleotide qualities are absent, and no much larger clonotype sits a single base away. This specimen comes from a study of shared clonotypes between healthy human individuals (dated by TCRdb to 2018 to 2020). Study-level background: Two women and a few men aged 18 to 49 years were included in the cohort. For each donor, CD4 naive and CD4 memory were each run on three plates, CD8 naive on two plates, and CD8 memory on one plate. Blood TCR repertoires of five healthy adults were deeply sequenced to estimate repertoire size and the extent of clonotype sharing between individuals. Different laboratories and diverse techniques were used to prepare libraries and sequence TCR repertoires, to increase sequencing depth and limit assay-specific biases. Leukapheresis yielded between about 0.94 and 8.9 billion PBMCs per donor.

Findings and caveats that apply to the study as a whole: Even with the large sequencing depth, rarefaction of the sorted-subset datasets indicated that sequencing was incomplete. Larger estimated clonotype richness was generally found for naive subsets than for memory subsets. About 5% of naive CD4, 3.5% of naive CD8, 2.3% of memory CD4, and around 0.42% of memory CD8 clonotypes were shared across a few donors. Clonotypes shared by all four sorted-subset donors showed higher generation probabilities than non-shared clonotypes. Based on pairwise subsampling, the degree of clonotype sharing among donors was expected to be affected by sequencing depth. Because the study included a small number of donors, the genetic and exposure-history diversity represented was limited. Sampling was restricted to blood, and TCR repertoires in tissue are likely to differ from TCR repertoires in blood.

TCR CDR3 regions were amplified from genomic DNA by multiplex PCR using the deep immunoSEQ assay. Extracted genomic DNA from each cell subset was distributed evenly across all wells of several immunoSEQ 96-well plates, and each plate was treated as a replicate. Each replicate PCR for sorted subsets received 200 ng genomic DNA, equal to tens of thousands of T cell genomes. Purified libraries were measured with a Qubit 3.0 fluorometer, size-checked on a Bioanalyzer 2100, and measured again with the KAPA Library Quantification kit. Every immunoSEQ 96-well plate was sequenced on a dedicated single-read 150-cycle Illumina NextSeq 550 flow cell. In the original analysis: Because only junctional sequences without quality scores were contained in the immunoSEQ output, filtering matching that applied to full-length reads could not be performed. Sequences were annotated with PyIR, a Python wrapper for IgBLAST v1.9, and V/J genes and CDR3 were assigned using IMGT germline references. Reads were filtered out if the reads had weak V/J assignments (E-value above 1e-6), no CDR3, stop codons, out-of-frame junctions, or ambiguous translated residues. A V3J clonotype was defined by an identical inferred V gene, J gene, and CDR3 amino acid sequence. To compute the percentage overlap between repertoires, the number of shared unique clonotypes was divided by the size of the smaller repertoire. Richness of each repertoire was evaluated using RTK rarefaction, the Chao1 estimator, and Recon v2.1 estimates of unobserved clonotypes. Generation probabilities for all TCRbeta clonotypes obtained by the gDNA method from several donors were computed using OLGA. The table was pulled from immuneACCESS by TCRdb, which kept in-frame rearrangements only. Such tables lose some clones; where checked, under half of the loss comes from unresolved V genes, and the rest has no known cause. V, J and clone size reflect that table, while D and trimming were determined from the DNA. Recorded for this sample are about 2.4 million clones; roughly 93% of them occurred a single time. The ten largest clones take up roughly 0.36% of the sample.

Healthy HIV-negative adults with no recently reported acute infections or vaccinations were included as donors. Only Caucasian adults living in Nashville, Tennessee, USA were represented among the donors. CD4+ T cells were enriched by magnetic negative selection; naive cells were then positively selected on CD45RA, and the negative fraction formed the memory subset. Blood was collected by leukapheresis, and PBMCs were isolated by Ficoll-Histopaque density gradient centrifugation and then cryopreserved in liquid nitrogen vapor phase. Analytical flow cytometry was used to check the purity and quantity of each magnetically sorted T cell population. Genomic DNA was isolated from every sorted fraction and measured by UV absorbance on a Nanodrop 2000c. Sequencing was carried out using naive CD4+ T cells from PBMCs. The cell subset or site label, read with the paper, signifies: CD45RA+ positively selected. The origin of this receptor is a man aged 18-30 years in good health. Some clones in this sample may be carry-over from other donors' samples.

CDR3 protein: CAISDPLWGSTDTQYF. The DNA sequence is given as TGTGCCATCAGTGACCCGTTGTGGGGGTCCACAGATACGCAGTATTTT. The chain is encoded by TRBV10-3 joined to TRBJ2-3; the D element could tentatively be TRBD1 or TRBD2, as 5 bases agree for each. Between the V and J ends, shortened by 3 bases and 2 bases respectively, the junction contains 15 bases. From the cysteine through the phenylalanine, the CDR3 covers 16 amino acids. Only the CDR3 part of the read is kept: 48 bases, read in frame from the first base. CDR1 and CDR2 (ENHRY, SYGVKD) derive from the germline V gene.